The clone carrying this T cell receptor beta chain has a single count. The sample belongs to a study of PD-L1 blockade in urothelial cancer. Study background: Specimens of blood held a median count of roughly 150,000 T cells.

As for time point: peripheral blood 6 weeks after treatment start. CDR1 SGHKS and CDR2 YYEKEE come from the germline V gene (reference sequence). The CDR3 has 15 amino acids. Germline trimming cut 4 bases from V and 4 bases from J; bases unmatched to any gene: 8. Assay used: immunoSEQ multiplex PCR; TCRdb lists only in-frame clones, some missing. The sample holds 25,000 to 35,000 clones; 84% are singletons and the top ten take approximately 3%. The specimen comprised PBMCs, sampled around atezolizumab (anti-PD-L1) treatment. The chain recombines TRBV5-5 with TRBJ1-2; 9 bases map to TRBD1. This TCR derives from a man between 65 and 85 years old with urothelial cancer. CDR3 nucleotides: TGTGCCAGCAGCCTGGACAGGACAGGGGTCTATGGCTACACCTTC. Residues: CASSLDRTGVYGYTF.